The source of this TCR beta chain is a study of blood T cell repertoires in COVID-19. Study-level information: Material from acute and convalescent COVID-19 was sourced from the United States, Italy and Spain. PBMCs, B-cell-depleted T cells, or T cells provided the cDNA or gDNA that made up the material.

The method was immunoSEQ multiplex PCR; TCRdb's version includes in-frame clones alone and lacks a portion of them. The sample yields a few hundred thousand clones, around nine tenths seen once. Patients of the Seattle cohort, enrolled during active infection, were followed longitudinally. This sequence was found in a woman in her seventies with COVID-19, enrolled during active disease. Input material: peripheral blood.

The CDR3: CAIRVGQYNSPLHF. The CDR3 nucleotides read TGTGCCATCAGGGTTGGACAGTATAATTCACCCCTCCACTTT. This chain joins TRBV10-3 and TRBJ1-6; D might be TRBD1 (6 bases). The germline V and J ends were trimmed by 6 bases and 4 bases, with 10 bases remaining between them. Germline V gene data show CDR1 as ENHRY and CDR2 as SYGVKD. There are 14 residues in the CDR3.